This TCR beta chain was identified during a study of T cells expressing NK-cell markers. Scientists made TCR beta cDNA using 5'RACE template switching with UMIs. Using the 5' RACE reads, TCRdb records one entry per CDR3 protein without DNA. This repertoire comprises 500,000 to 700,000 distinct CDR3 sequences; its ten largest clones make up roughly 3.4%. The CDR3 spans 11 residues. Germline CDR1 and CDR2: DFQATT and SNEGSKA (reference sequence). The source of this sequence is a man younger than 30 in good health. What was sequenced was blood T cells: a sorted CD56 or NKG2C T cell subset, CD4+ or CD8+ T cells, or bulk PBMC T cells (not recorded which). The gene calls are TRBV20-1 and TRBJ2-3. The CDR3 here is CSARDPSTQYF.